This T cell receptor (beta chain) derives from a study of Graves' ophthalmopathy and Graves' hyperthyroidism. Study conclusions and caveats: Blood was where most expanded thyroid clonotypes above 0.001 frequency also turned up. Discriminating ophthalmopathy from stable hyperthyroidism, a 13-signature model attained a sensitivity of about 89% and a specificity of almost 83%.

The sample holds many counts of this clonotype. Its antigen is not known. The CDR3 consists of 15 residues. The germline CDR1 and CDR2 sequences are MDHEN and SYDVKM. Losses at the gene ends were 6 bases for V and 5 bases for J; bases not matched to a gene: 7. None of the included patients had other autoimmune diseases, uncontrolled infections, pregnancy or lactation, as these led to exclusion. Amplification of TCR beta CDR3 regions used RNA transcripts. HTBI primers were employed in first-round RT-PCR, then a second-round multiplex PCR followed. TCRdb re-called the multiplex PCR reads with MiXCR, one entry per CDR3 protein. Of roughly 500,000 distinct CDR3 sequences listed, approximately 15% are singletons.

Material for sequencing was blood. This receptor was identified in a woman aged 30 to 39 with Graves' ophthalmopathy. This chain links TRBV28 with TRBJ2-5, with 12 bases matching TRBD2. The CDR3 loop reads CASSAPSGGAETQYF. The CDR3 DNA is TGTGCCAGCAGCGCACCTAGCGGGGGGGCCGAGACCCAGTACTTC.